The 23 T cell receptor beta chains presented below share a single source sample, sequenced in a study of CD8 T cells in Susac syndrome. With random hexamers, reverse transcription was performed on about 0.5 to 1 ug of RNA. TCRdb re-called the immunoSEQ multiplex PCR reads through MiXCR, storing one row per CDR3 protein. The profile shows around 80,000 distinct CDR3 sequences, 94% of them singletons. Sequenced sample: CD8+ T cells from PBMCs. The receptor source for this set is a human donor with Susac syndrome.

The CDR3 spells CASSDQGQGVYEQYF. DNA of the CDR3: TGTGCCAGCAGTGACCAGGGACAGGGGGTCTACGAGCAGTACTTC. V gene TRBV2 combines with J gene TRBJ2-7; 11 bases match TRBD1. CDR3 length: 15 residues. Unmatched junction bases numbered 4, after V lost 3 bases and J lost 3 bases. Germline values: CDR1 SNHLY, CDR2 FYNNEI.

The chain employs TRBV14 and TRBJ2-1; D ambiguous. The CDR3 sequence is 12 residues long. The germline V gene encodes CDR1 SGHDN and CDR2 FVKESK. Trimming took off 1 base at V and 10 bases at J, with 8 bases between the two ends. In DNA form, the CDR3 reads TGTGCCAGCAGCCAAGTCCCTATCGAGCAGTTCTTC. As protein: CASSQVPIEQFF.

The chain couples TRBV27 to TRBJ1-5, with 7 bases matching TRBD1. Per the germline V gene, CDR1 is MNHEY and CDR2 is SMNVEV (reference sequence). The V and J ends lost 7 bases and 2 bases, in that order; junction bases with no gene match: 2. This CDR3 comprises 13 residues. CDR3 amino acids: CASKGTGNQPQHF. As DNA, the CDR3 is TGTGCCAGCAAAGGGACAGGCAATCAGCCCCAGCATTTT.

The chain uses TRBV9 and TRBJ2-7, with unresolved D. Germline V lookup: CDR1 SGDLS, CDR2 YYNGEE. V shed 0 bases and J shed 2 bases, with 6 bases lying between them. The CDR3 is 13 residues long. In DNA, the CDR3 is TGTGCCAGCAGCGTAGGGCAGACCTACGAGCAGTACTTC. As protein: CASSVGQTYEQYF.

The V gene is TRBV20-1, the J gene TRBJ2-2; TRBD1 matches 10 bases. Trimming at V came to 4 bases and at J to 3 bases, leaving 2 bases not matched to a gene. The germline gives CDR1 DFQATT, CDR2 SNEGSKA (reference sequence). The CDR3 contains 14 residues. CDR3 loop: CSAMDRGYTGELFF. The CDR3, as DNA: TGCAGTGCTATGGACAGGGGGTACACCGGGGAGCTGTTTTTT.

This clonotype was counted once. The V gene is TRBV18, the J gene TRBJ1-5; unclear D gene. The CDR3 runs 13 residues. V was shortened by 2 bases and J by 9 bases, with 11 bases between the two germline ends. CDR1 is KGHSH and CDR2 is LQKENI in the germline V gene. This CDR3 is CASSPDGLRPQHF. Here the CDR3 DNA reads TGTGCCAGCTCACCAGACGGTTTGCGGCCCCAGCATTTT.

The chain has TRBV10-3 and TRBJ2-7; 9 nucleotides match TRBD1. In germline, CDR1 is ENHRY, CDR2 SYGVKD. The V and J ends lost 4 bases and 3 bases, in that order; junction bases with no gene match: 4. The CDR3 sequence is 14 residues long. CDR3 in amino acids: CAISGVGQGYEQYF. The CDR3 DNA reads as TGTGCCATCAGTGGAGTGGGACAGGGCTACGAGCAGTACTTC.

V gene TRBV12-3 or TRBV12-4 combines with J gene TRBJ2-1; D is tentatively TRBD1 or TRBD2 (6 bases each). The CDR3 loop spans 16 amino acids. V gave up 6 bases and J gave up 6 bases, with 21 bases separating them. As DNA, the CDR3 is TGTGCCAGCAGCCCGACCGTGGGGGGCGGAGGCAATGAGCAGTTCTTC. Protein sequence: CASSPTVGGGGNEQFF.

The rearrangement joins TRBV9 to TRBJ1-6, with D tentatively TRBD1 (6 bases). Trimming removed 3 bases from V and 9 bases from J, with 13 bases in between. The CDR3 spans 14 residues. Per germline, CDR1 SGDLS and CDR2 YYNGEE. The CDR3 loop reads CASSAGGGSSPLHF. CDR3 in DNA: TGTGCCAGCAGCGCCGGAGGGGGTAGTTCACCCCTCCACTTT.

The chain recombines TRBV27 with TRBJ2-3, with D perhaps matching TRBD2 (7 bases). V was cut by 2 bases and J by 4 bases, with 13 bases left in between. CDR1 and CDR2 from the germline V gene are MNHEY and SMNVEV (reference sequence). The CDR3 sequence is 15 residues long. The CDR3 bases are TGTGCCAGCAGTTTAAAGGGGGGGAGATCAGATACGCAGTATTTT. Amino acid sequence: CASSLKGGRSDTQYF.

The chain carries TRBV6-1 and TRBJ1-6, with TRBD1 as a possible D gene (5 bases). CDR1 and CDR2 (germline): MNHNS, SASEGT. The V end lost 1 base, the J end lost 0 bases, and 7 bases lay between the germline ends. The CDR3 contains 16 residues. The CDR3 nucleotides are TGTGCCAGCAGTGAAGACAGGAGCTCCTATAATTCACCCCTCCACTTT. It encodes CASSEDRSSYNSPLHF.

CDR3 nucleotides: TGTGCCAGCAGCTTAGCTTCGGGGGCATACAATGAGCAGTTCTTC. Its translation is CASSLASGAYNEQFF. The gene calls are TRBV7-2 and TRBJ2-1; possibly TRBD1 or TRBD2 for D (6 bases each). The CDR3 has 15 amino acids. V was shortened by 0 bases and J by 4 bases, with 10 bases between the two germline ends. Looked up from germline, CDR1 is SGHTA and CDR2 is FQGNSA. Full variable domain (remainder filled in from reference TRBV7-2 and TRBJ2-1): GAGVSQSPSNKVTEKGKDVELRCDPISGHTALYWYRQSLGQGLEFLIYFQGNSAPDKSGLPSDRFSAERTGGSVSTLTIQRTQQEDSAVYLCASSLASGAYNEQFFGPGTRLTVL.

This chain connects TRBV4-3 to TRBJ2-6; D is ambiguous. Trimming cost V 4 bases and J 12 bases, with 13 bases left between them. This CDR3 spans 13 amino acids. The germline gives CDR1 LGHNA, CDR2 YSLEER. CDR3 amino acids: CASSPYRRGVLTF. In nucleotides, the CDR3 is TGCGCCAGCAGCCCTTATAGACGAGGCGTCCTGACTTTC.

This clonotype was detected once. The V and J genes are TRBV4-1 and TRBJ1-2; 9 bases fit TRBD1. Germline trimming cut 0 bases from V and 6 bases from J; bases unmatched to any gene: 5. CDR1 is MGHRA, CDR2 YSYEKL, per germline. CDR3 size: 15 residues. CDR3 nucleotides: TGCGCCAGCAGCCAAGAAACGGGGACAGGGAATGGCTACACCTTC. Its protein is CASSQETGTGNGYTF.

J is TRBJ1-2 and V is TRBV19; maybe TRBD1 (6 bases). V gave up 6 bases and J gave up 7 bases, with 18 bases separating them. Germline V gene lookup returns CDR1 LNHDA and CDR2 SQIVND (reference sequence). The CDR3 has 14 residues. CDR3 loop: CASSRRDTGLGYTF. CDR3 coding DNA: TGTGCCAGTAGCAGGCGGGACACTGGGCTTGGCTACACCTTC.

The chain links TRBV9 to TRBJ1-1, with 7 bases fitting TRBD1. V trimming: 0 bases; J trimming: 0 bases; junction bases outside the gene matches: 8. The CDR3 totals 17 residues. Per germline, CDR1 SGDLS and CDR2 YYNGEE. The CDR3 coding sequence is TGTGCCAGCAGCGTAGATCCCCAGGGGGAAATGAACACTGAAGCTTTCTTT. This sequence encodes CASSVDPQGEMNTEAFF.

This chain connects TRBV7-9 to TRBJ1-2, with D hard to call. The V gene's germline CDR1 is SEHNR and CDR2 FQNEAQ (reference sequence). CDR3 size: 14 residues. V was trimmed by 3 bases and J by 1 base, leaving 9 bases between them. The DNA for the CDR3 is TGTGCCAGCAGCTTGGCCGGGCTTAACTATGGCTACACCTTC. It encodes CASSLAGLNYGYTF.

The chain employs TRBV11-2 and TRBJ2-3; 9 positions match TRBD2. V trimming: 0 bases; J trimming: 3 bases; junction bases outside the gene matches: 10. The germline CDR1 and CDR2 sequences are SGHAT and FQNNGV. The length of the CDR3 is 18 residues. The CDR3 region is CASSLDGVLAGLTDTQYF. The CDR3 nucleotides are TGTGCCAGCAGCTTAGATGGGGTTCTAGCGGGGTTAACAGATACGCAGTATTTT.

This sequence joins TRBV9 and TRBJ1-4, with 8 bases lining up with TRBD1. The germline V gene encodes CDR1 SGDLS and CDR2 YYNGEE. The length of the CDR3 is 15 residues. V dropped 2 bases and J dropped 8; count of bases not matched to a gene: 8. CDR3 amino acids: CASSVSGGAGEKLFF. In DNA form, the CDR3 reads TGTGCCAGCAGCGTCTCAGGGGGCGCGGGAGAAAAACTGTTTTTT.

The chain combines TRBV6-5 with TRBJ1-1; D possibly corresponds to TRBD1 (6 bases). In germline, CDR1 is MNHEY, CDR2 SVGAGI. V gave up 5 bases and J gave up 5 bases, with 15 bases separating them. The CDR3 is 14 residues long. The CDR3 loop reads CASSQQGLGTEAFF. CDR3 bases: TGTGCCAGCAGTCAACAGGGCTTGGGGACTGAAGCTTTCTTT.

This chain uses TRBV30 with TRBJ2-3; 8 bases line up with TRBD2. The germline V gene encodes CDR1 GTSNPN and CDR2 SVGIG (reference sequence). Trimming removed 5 bases from V and 6 bases from J; junction bases left unmatched: 13. The length of the CDR3 is 15 residues. CDR3 sequence (DNA): TGTGCCTGGGACTCCGCCGGGGGGGCCTGGGATACGCAGTATTTT. Its translation is CAWDSAGGAWDTQYF.

The chain joins TRBV7-6 to TRBJ2-1; 8 nucleotides agree with TRBD2. CDR3 size: 16 residues. Losses at the gene ends were 1 base for V and 9 bases for J; bases not matched to a gene: 11. Germline lookup yields CDR1 SGHVS and CDR2 FNYEAQ. DNA for the CDR3: TGTGCCAGCAGCTTAGAACTAGCGGCCTCCCGGGGTGAGCAGTTCTTC. The encoded protein is CASSLELAASRGEQFF.

The chain recombines TRBV6-6 with TRBJ2-2; 7 nucleotides match TRBD1. Trimming removed 6 bases from V and 0 bases from J; junction bases left unmatched: 7. Per germline, CDR1 MNHNY and CDR2 SVGAGI (reference sequence). The CDR3 runs to 16 residues. The CDR3 protein is CASRLGQSSNTGELFF. DNA for the CDR3: TGTGCCAGCAGGCTGGGACAGAGCTCGAACACCGGGGAGCTGTTTTTT.